This entry features one TCR beta chain sequence. Its antigen is as yet unknown. Using its own MiXCR run on the 5' RACE reads, TCRdb lists one record per CDR3 protein. The table shows about 790,000 distinct CDR3 sequences, with 15% to 20% occurring only once. The entry originates in a study of identical twins. The study's findings and limits: Within monozygotic twins, out-of-frame TCR alpha sharing was underestimated by the models. Twin-shared out-of-frame alpha sequences showed excess low generation probability.

CDR3 length equals 13 residues. V shed 7 bases and J shed 3 bases, with 10 bases lying between them. CDR1 and CDR2 from the germline V gene are SNHLY and FYNNEI. These data were also reused for a study on T cells expressing NK-cell markers. That investigation notes: In several experiments, an anti-gamma-delta TCR antibody restricted sorting to alpha-beta TCR T cells. The study left the HCMV specificity of expanded NKG2C+ T cell clones unresolved.

This rearrangement joins TRBV2 to TRBJ2-1; D possibly corresponds to TRBD1 (6 bases). This clonotype was obtained from a woman younger than 35 in good health. The specimen was PBMCs. The CDR3 protein is CASKGQNYNEQFF. Written as DNA, the CDR3 is TGTGCCAGCAAAGGACAGAACTACAATGAGCAGTTCTTC.